This T cell receptor beta chain comes out of a study of cytomegalovirus exposure and HLA in healthy donors. On the study more broadly: In an early release, HLA-typed donors contributed some 82 million unique TCR sequences. General study findings and limits: The study labeled under 200 TCR beta chains cytomegalovirus-associated. The study assumed roughly uniform donor sequencing depth for presence/absence analyses. Sequencing probably produced one cluster of sequence variants that were highly shared.

Vbeta (60) and Jbeta (13) primers were used in the PCR. This table comes from immunoSEQ multiplex PCR, and its TCRdb copy is limited to in-frame clones, with some not included. The table includes tens of thousands of clones, 76% detected once. Concerning this clone: Its matching antigen is unknown.

Specimen: PBMCs. The source is a male donor in good health and CMV-seronegative.

Here the CDR3 reads CASSVGGVNADEQFF. CDR3 bases: TGTGCCAGCAGCGTAGGCGGAGTTAACGCGGATGAGCAGTTCTTC. The chain joins TRBV9 to TRBJ2-1; D remains ambiguous. V lost 0 bases and J lost 8, with 15 bases in between. Germline assignment: CDR1 SGDLS and CDR2 YYNGEE. CDR3 size: 15 residues. Variable domain in full (rest from reference TRBV9 and TRBJ2-1): DSGVTQTPKHLITATGQRVTLRCSPRSGDLSVYWYQQSLDQGLQFLIQYYNGEERAKGNILERFSAQQFPDLHSELNLSSLELGDSALYFCASSVGGVNADEQFFGPGTRLTVL.